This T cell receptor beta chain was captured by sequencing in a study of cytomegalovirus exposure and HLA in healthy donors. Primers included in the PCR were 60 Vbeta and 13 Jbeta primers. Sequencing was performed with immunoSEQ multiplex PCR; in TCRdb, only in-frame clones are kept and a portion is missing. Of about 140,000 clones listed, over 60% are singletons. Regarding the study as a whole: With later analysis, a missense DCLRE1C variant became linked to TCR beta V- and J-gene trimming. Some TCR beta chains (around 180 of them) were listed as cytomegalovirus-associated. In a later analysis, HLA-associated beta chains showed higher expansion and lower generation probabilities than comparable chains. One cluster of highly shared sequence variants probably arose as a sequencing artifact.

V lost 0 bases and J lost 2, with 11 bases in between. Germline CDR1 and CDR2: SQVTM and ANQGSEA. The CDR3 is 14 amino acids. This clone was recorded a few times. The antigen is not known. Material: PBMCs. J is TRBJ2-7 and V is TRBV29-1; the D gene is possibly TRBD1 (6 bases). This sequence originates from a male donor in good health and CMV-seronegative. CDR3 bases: TGCAGCGTTGAAGATTTGGGACAACCCTACGAGCAGTACTTC. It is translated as CSVEDLGQPYEQYF.